The 24 T cell receptor beta chains listed next were all sequenced from one sample in a study of shared clonotypes between healthy human individuals. In the naive CD8 group, cells lacked CD45RO and were positively selected for CCR7, so terminally differentiated effector memory CD45RA+ cells were left out. TCRdb's copy holds only in-frame clones and misses some; the assay was immunoSEQ multiplex PCR. Of over 2 million clones in the sample, about 95% were seen once. Sequenced sample: naive CD8+ T cells sorted from blood. Every receptor here comes from a man aged 18 to 30 in good health.

The chain combines TRBV7-3 with TRBJ2-7; tentatively, D is TRBD1 (6 bases). With 4 bases removed from V and 6 bases from J, the gap between germline ends came to 13 bases. In germline, CDR1 is SGHTA, CDR2 FQGTGA. This CDR3 has 13 amino acids. CDR3 DNA sequence: TGTGCCAGCAGCTCAACAGGGAGCGGCGAGCAGTACTTC. This gives the protein CASSSTGSGEQYF.

This rearrangement joins TRBV25-1 to TRBJ1-5; D is perhaps TRBD1 (6 bases). Germline CDR1 and CDR2: MGHDK and SYGVNS. This CDR3 is built from 15 residues. Trimming stripped 3 bases from V and 5 bases from J, with 14 bases between. This CDR3 is CASSELQGFHQPQHF. The DNA of the CDR3 is TGTGCCAGCAGTGAGCTTCAGGGGTTCCATCAGCCCCAGCATTTT.

The rearrangement links TRBV9 to TRBJ2-7; the D gene could be TRBD1 or TRBD2 (7 bases each). CDR3 length: 15 residues. The germline V and J ends were trimmed by 4 bases and 0 bases, with 14 bases remaining between them. CDR1 is SGDLS and CDR2 is YYNGEE in the germline V gene. As DNA, the CDR3 is TGTGCCAGCAGCCCTCAGCGGGACAGCTCCTACGAGCAGTACTTC. Translated, it gives CASSPQRDSSYEQYF.

The rearrangement joins TRBV9 to TRBJ2-1, with D possibly TRBD1 on 6 matching bases. Germline CDR1 SGDLS, CDR2 YYNGEE. The CDR3 loop spans 15 amino acids. The germline V and J ends were trimmed by 2 bases and 5 bases, with 14 bases remaining between them. CDR3 bases: TGTGCCAGCAGCGTCATTACAGGGCCACACAATGAGCAGTTCTTC. Residues: CASSVITGPHNEQFF.

This chain connects TRBV6-5 to TRBJ1-2, with 8 nucleotides matching TRBD1. This CDR3 contains 14 residues. Germline V gene sequence: CDR1 MNHEY, CDR2 SVGAGI. Losses at the gene ends were 4 bases for V and 3 bases for J; bases not matched to a gene: 4. The CDR3 coding sequence is TGTGCCAGCAGTTGGACAGGGACCTACTATGGCTACACCTTC. As protein: CASSWTGTYYGYTF.

This clone has a single count. This chain connects TRBV6-1 to TRBJ2-7; D remains ambiguous. This CDR3 has 11 residues. Germline V gene data show CDR1 as MNHNS and CDR2 as SASEGT. Trimming shortened V by 10 bases and J by 2 bases, and 9 bases separated the two germline ends. DNA of the CDR3: TGTGCCACTACCGACACCTACGAGCAGTACTTC. It codes for CATTDTYEQYF.

The V gene is TRBV9, the J gene TRBJ2-7; 10 bases fit TRBD2. CDR3 length: 15 residues. Unmatched junction bases numbered 9, after V lost 3 bases and J lost 6 bases. Per germline, CDR1 SGDLS and CDR2 YYNGEE. CDR3 protein: CASSASGRGSGEQYF. CDR3 coding DNA: TGTGCCAGCAGCGCGAGCGGGAGGGGCTCCGGCGAGCAGTACTTC.

This rearrangement joins TRBV28 to TRBJ1-2; no reliable D call. This CDR3 is 17 amino acids long. V gave up 8 bases and J gave up 1 base, with 23 bases separating them. Germline V gene lookup returns CDR1 MDHEN and CDR2 SYDVKM. CDR3 sequence reads: CASESGYMDELNYGYTF. Written as DNA, the CDR3 is TGTGCCAGCGAATCCGGGTACATGGACGAACTTAACTATGGCTACACCTTC.

The chain's CDR3 is CASSLGPGASWTQYF. CDR3 in DNA: TGCGCCAGCAGCCTCGGACCCGGTGCTTCCTGGACCCAGTACTTC. V and J are TRBV4-1 and TRBJ2-5, with no clear D. CDR1 and CDR2 from the germline V gene are MGHRA and YSYEKL. The CDR3 runs 15 residues. The V gene lost 4 bases and the J gene lost 7 bases, with 19 bases spanning the gap.

CDR3: CASSWTGGIGVDTEAFF. CDR3 nucleotide sequence: TGTGCCAGCAGCTGGACAGGGGGCATAGGAGTTGACACTGAAGCTTTCTTT. This rearrangement joins TRBV5-5 to TRBJ1-1; TRBD1 agrees at 11 bases. The CDR3 is 17 amino acids. Germline CDR1 and CDR2: SGHKS and YYEKEE (reference sequence). J gave up 3 bases and V 3 bases, and 10 bases lay outside the gene matches.

V gene TRBV7-9 combines with J gene TRBJ2-3; 7 bases map to TRBD1. This CDR3 region has 16 residues. Germline CDR1 is SEHNR and CDR2 is FQNEAQ (reference sequence). The J segment lost 3 bases and the V segment lost 3 bases, leaving 9 bases of the junction unmatched. CDR3 in DNA: TGTGCCAGCAGCTTGCCACAGGGGCACACTACAGATACGCAGTATTTT. The encoded protein is CASSLPQGHTTDTQYF.

This rearrangement joins TRBV4-3 to TRBJ2-7; 12 bases line up with TRBD2. CDR1 and CDR2 from the germline V gene are LGHNA and YSLEER. The CDR3 has 16 amino acids. The J segment lost 3 bases and the V segment lost 5 bases, leaving 8 bases of the junction unmatched. CDR3 bases: TGCGCCAGCAGCACCCGACTAGCGGGAGCATTCTACGAGCAGTACTTC. It codes for CASSTRLAGAFYEQYF.

The chain links TRBV29-1 to TRBJ2-6; TRBD1 is a possible D gene (6 bases). Germline V gives CDR1 SQVTM, CDR2 ANQGSEA. The length of the CDR3 is 17 residues. The V end lost 5 bases, the J end lost 2 bases, and 19 bases lay between the germline ends. The CDR3 bases are TGCAGCGTTCTCCGGACAGTTCCTAGGACTGGGGCCAACGTCCTGACTTTC. It translates to CSVLRTVPRTGANVLTF. The variable domain in full, completed from reference TRBV29-1 and TRBJ2-6, reads SAVISQKPSRDICQRGTSLTIQCQVDSQVTMMFWYRQQPGQSLTLIATANQGSEATYESGFVIDKFPISRPNLTFSTLTVSNMSPEDSSIYLCSVLRTVPRTGANVLTFGAGSRLTVL.

The rearrangement uses TRBV28 and TRBJ1-5; 8 bases fit TRBD1. With V trimmed by 4 bases and J by 6 bases, 8 bases remained unmatched. This CDR3 contains 15 residues. CDR1 and CDR2 (germline): MDHEN, SYDVKM. Here the CDR3 reads CASSSRTGYGQPQHF. CDR3 in DNA: TGTGCCAGCAGTTCGAGGACAGGGTATGGTCAGCCCCAGCATTTT.

The chain employs TRBV5-1 and TRBJ2-5, with a possible D match to TRBD2 (5 bases). V was pared by 4 bases and J by 2 bases, with 18 bases between. CDR3 length: 16 amino acids. In germline, CDR1 is SGHRS, CDR2 YFSETQ. The CDR3: CASSLTRTPGQETQYF. As DNA, the CDR3 is TGCGCCAGCAGCCTGACTCGGACCCCGGGGCAAGAGACCCAGTACTTC. The entire variable domain, with the rest obtained from reference TRBV5-1 and TRBJ2-5, is as follows: KAGVTQTPRYLIKTRGQQVTLSCSPISGHRSVSWYQQTPGQGLQFLFEYFSETQRNKGNFPGRFSGRQFSNSRSEMNVSTLELGDSALYLCASSLTRTPGQETQYFGPGTRLLVL.

J is TRBJ2-1 and V is TRBV14, with unresolved D. The CDR3 contains 15 residues. Between the trimmed V and J ends, which lost 1 base and 1 base, there was a span of 8 bases. Germline CDR1 SGHDN, CDR2 FVKESK. CDR3 coding DNA: TGTGCCAGCAGCCAAGTCCAGCTGTCCTACAATGAGCAGTTCTTC. Protein: CASSQVQLSYNEQFF.

The V call is TRBV2, the J call TRBJ1-2; D might be TRBD1 (5 bases). There are 16 residues in the CDR3. V lost 4 bases, J lost 1 base, and 16 bases lay in between. Germline V gene data show CDR1 as SNHLY and CDR2 as FYNNEI. The DNA for the CDR3 is TGTGCCAGCAGTGCCCGACAGAGTCCGCTTAACTATGGCTACACCTTC. It encodes CASSARQSPLNYGYTF.

The chain uses TRBV4-1 and TRBJ1-3; D is ambiguous. Between the trimmed V and J ends, which lost 1 base and 6 bases, there was a span of 13 bases. The CDR3 totals 15 residues. Germline loops: CDR1 MGHRA, CDR2 YSYEKL. The CDR3, as DNA: TGCGCCAGCAGCCAAGTTACGGAGTCGGTAAACACCATATATTTT. Translating gives CASSQVTESVNTIYF.

V and J are TRBV28 and TRBJ2-6; no definite D call. Trimming removed 1 base from V and 0 bases from J, with 4 bases in between. This CDR3 region has 15 residues. Germline V gene lookup returns CDR1 MDHEN and CDR2 SYDVKM. CDR3 coding DNA: TGTGCCAGCAGTTTATTTCCCTCTGGGGCCAACGTCCTGACTTTC. Protein sequence: CASSLFPSGANVLTF.

This sequence joins TRBV29-1 and TRBJ2-7, with D perhaps matching TRBD2 (5 bases). This CDR3 contains 11 residues. Germline values: CDR1 SQVTM, CDR2 ANQGSEA. V lost 4 bases, J lost 7 bases, and 11 bases lay in between. The CDR3 coding sequence is TGCAGCGTTGTTGCTGGCGGGGAGCAGTACTTC. This gives the protein CSVVAGGEQYF.

The chain couples TRBV6-5 to TRBJ1-1, with a tentative D call TRBD1 (6 bases). The CDR3 contains 13 residues. V was trimmed by 4 bases and J by 9 bases, leaving 15 bases between them. Germline CDR1 MNHEY, CDR2 SVGAGI. The CDR3 DNA reads TGTGCCAGCAGTTTCTACAGGGATTCGCAAGCTTTCTTT. This translates into CASSFYRDSQAFF.

The rearrangement uses TRBV11-2 and TRBJ2-7, with D unclear. The CDR3 spans 11 residues. The germline V and J ends were trimmed by 6 bases and 5 bases, with 8 bases remaining between them. Germline assignment: CDR1 SGHAT and CDR2 FQNNGV. The DNA for the CDR3 is TGTGCCAGCAGTTTGTACGACGAGCAGTACTTC. It translates to CASSLYDEQYF.

The V and J genes are TRBV7-9 and TRBJ1-3, with D maybe TRBD1 (5 bases). The V and J ends lost 1 base and 0 bases respectively, with 13 bases between them. Germline V gives CDR1 SEHNR, CDR2 FQNEAQ (reference sequence). CDR3 length: 17 residues. For the CDR3, the DNA is TGTGCCAGCAGCTTAGATCTCGGGGGACGCTCTGGAAACACCATATATTTT. This gives the protein CASSLDLGGRSGNTIYF.

This chain uses TRBV7-3 with TRBJ2-2; D gene uncertain. The CDR3 is made up of 12 amino acids. Between the trimmed V and J ends, which lost 0 bases and 7 bases, there was a span of 3 bases. Germline CDR1 reads SGHTA; CDR2 reads FQGTGA. The CDR3 sequence is CASSLTNGELFF. CDR3 DNA sequence: TGTGCCAGCAGCTTAACCAACGGGGAGCTGTTTTTT.